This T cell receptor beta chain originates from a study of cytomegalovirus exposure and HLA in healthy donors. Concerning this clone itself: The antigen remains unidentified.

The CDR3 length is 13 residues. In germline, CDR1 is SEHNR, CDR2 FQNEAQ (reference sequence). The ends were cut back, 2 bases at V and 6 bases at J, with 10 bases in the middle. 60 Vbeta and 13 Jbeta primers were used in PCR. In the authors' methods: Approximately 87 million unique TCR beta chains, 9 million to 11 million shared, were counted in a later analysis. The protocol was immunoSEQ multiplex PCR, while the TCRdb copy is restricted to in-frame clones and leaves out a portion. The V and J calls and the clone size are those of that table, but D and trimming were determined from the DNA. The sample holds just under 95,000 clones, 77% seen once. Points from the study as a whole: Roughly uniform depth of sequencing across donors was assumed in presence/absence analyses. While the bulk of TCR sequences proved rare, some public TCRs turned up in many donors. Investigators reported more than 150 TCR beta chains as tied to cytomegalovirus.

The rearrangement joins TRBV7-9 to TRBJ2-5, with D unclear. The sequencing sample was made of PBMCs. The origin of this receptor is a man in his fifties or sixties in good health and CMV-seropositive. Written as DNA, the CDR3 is TGTGCCAGCAGCTTAACAGAGCTCCAGACCCAGTACTTC. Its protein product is CASSLTELQTQYF. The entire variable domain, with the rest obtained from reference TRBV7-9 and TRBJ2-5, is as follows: DTGVSQNPRHKITKRGQNVTFRCDPISEHNRLYWYRQTLGQGPEFLTYFQNEAQLEKSRLLSDRFSAERPKGSFSTLEIQRTEQGDSAMYLCASSLTELQTQYFGPGTRLLVL.